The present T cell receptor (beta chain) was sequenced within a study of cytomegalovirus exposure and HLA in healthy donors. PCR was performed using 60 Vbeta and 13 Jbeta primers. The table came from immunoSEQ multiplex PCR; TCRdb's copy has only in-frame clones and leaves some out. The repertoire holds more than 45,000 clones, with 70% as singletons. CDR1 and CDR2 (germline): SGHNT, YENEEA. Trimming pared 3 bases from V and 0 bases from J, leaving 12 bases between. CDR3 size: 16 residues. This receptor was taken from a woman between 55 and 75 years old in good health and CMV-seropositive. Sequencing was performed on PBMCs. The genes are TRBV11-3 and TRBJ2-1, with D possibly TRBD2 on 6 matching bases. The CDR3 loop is CASSFARGSSYNEQFF. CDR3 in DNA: TGTGCCAGCAGCTTCGCTCGGGGGAGCTCCTACAATGAGCAGTTCTTC.